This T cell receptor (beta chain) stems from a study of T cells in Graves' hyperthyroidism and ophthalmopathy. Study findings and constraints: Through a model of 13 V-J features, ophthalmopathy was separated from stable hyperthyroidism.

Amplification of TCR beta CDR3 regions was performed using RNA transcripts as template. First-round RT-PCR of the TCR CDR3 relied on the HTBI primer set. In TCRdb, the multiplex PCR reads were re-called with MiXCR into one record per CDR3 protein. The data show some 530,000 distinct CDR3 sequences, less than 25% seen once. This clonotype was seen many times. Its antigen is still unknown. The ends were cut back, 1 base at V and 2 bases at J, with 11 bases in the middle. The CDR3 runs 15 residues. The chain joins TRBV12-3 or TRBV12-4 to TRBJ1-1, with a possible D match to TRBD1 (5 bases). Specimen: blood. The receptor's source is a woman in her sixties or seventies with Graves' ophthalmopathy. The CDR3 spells CASSLGGPANTEAFF. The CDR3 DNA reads TGTGCCAGCAGTTTAGGGGGACCAGCCAACACTGAAGCTTTCTTT.